Detailed here is one T cell receptor beta chain. What it recognizes is unknown. The assay was carried out at the deep level. Profiled with immunoSEQ multiplex PCR; TCRdb holds only in-frame clones, not every one. The table records about 2.4 million clones, over 85% of them present only once. The data are from a study of shared clonotypes between healthy human individuals. Only Caucasian adults living in Nashville, Tennessee made up the donor group. The V and J ends lost 4 bases and 3 bases, in that order; junction bases with no gene match: 8. The CDR3 has 17 residues. CDR1 and CDR2 (germline): LGHNA, YNFKEQ. Points from the study as a whole: Since donors were few, the genetic and exposure-history diversity represented was limited. Only blood was sampled, and tissue TCR repertoires likely differ from blood ones.

The sequence derives from a man between 18 and 35 years old in good health. Some clones in this sample may be carry-over from other donors' samples. The sequenced material came from naive CD4+ T cells from PBMCs. The subset denotes: CD45RA+ positively selected. The rearrangement joins TRBV4-2 to TRBJ2-1; 11 positions match TRBD2. The CDR3 coding sequence is TGTGCCAGCAGCCTGGGGGGAGGACTAGCGGGCTACAATGAGCAGTTCTTC. The encoded protein is CASSLGGGLAGYNEQFF.